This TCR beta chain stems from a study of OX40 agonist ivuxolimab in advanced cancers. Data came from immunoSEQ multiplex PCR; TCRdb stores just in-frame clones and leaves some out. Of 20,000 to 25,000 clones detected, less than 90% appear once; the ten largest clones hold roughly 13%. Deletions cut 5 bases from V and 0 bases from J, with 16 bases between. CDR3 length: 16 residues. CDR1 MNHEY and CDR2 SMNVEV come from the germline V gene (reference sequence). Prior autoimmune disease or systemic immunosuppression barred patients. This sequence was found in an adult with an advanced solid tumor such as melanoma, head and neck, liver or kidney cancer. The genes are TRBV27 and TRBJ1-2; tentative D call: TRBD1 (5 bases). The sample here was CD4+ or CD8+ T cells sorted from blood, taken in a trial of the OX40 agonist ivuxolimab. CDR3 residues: CASSPHRTLANYGYTF. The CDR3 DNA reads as TGTGCCAGCAGTCCCCACCGGACACTTGCTAACTATGGCTACACCTTC.